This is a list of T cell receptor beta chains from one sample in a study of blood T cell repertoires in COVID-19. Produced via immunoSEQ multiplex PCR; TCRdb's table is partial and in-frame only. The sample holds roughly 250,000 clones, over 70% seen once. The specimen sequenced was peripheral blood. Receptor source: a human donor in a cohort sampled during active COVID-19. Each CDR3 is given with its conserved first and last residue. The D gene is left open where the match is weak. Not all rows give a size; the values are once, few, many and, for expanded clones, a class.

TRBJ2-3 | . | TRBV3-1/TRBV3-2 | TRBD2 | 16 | CASSQVSAGNTDTQYF | TGTGCCAGCAGCCAAGTCTCAGCGGGGAACACAGATACGCAGTATTTT
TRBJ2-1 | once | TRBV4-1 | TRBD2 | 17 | CASSQPRGELSYNEQFF | TGCGCCAGCAGCCAACCTCGGGGGGAGTTGTCCTACAATGAGCAGTTCTTC
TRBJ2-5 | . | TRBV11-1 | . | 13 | CASSLAGRQTQYF | TGTGCCAGCAGCTTGGCAGGGCGACAGACCCAGTACTTC
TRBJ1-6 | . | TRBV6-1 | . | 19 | CASSGLIQGLSSYNSPLHF | TGTGCCAGCAGTGGCCTGATTCAGGGACTGAGCTCCTATAATTCACCCCTCCACTTT
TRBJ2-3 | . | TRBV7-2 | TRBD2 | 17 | CASSRGSGSRSTDTQYF | TGTGCCAGCAGCCGGGGTAGCGGGAGTCGGAGCACAGATACGCAGTATTTT
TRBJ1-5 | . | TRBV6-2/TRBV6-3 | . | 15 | CASSYEGGGKQPQHF | TGTGCCAGCAGTTACGAAGGAGGAGGGAAACAGCCCCAGCATTTT
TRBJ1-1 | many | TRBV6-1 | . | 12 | CASSQGNTEAFF | TGTGCCAGCAGTCAGGGAAATACTGAAGCTTTCTTT
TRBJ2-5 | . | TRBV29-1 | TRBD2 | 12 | CSVVWGGETQYF | TGCAGCGTTGTTTGGGGAGGGGAGACCCAGTACTTC
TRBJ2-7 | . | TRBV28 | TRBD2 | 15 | CASRERGGPSYEQYF | TGTGCCAGCAGAGAGCGGGGGGGTCCCTCCTACGAGCAGTACTTC
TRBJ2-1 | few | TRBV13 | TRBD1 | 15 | CASSSSLGQVNEQFF | TGTGCCAGCAGCTCTTCCCTCGGACAGGTCAATGAGCAGTTCTTC
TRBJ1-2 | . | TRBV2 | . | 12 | CASQTGNYGYTF | TGTGCCAGCCAAACAGGGAACTATGGCTACACCTTC
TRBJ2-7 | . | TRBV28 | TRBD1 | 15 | CASSFYRDRGHEQYF | TGTGCCAGCAGTTTCTACCGGGACAGGGGACACGAGCAGTACTTC
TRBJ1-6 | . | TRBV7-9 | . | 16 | CASSLRTGSLNSPLHF | TGTGCCAGCAGCTTAAGAACAGGGAGCCTTAATTCACCCCTCCACTTT
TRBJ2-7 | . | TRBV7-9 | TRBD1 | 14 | CASSARDSLSEQYF | TGTGCCAGCAGCGCTCGGGACAGTCTAAGCGAGCAGTACTTC
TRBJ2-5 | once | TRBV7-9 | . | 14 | CASSSWTVQETQYF | TGTGCCAGCAGCTCCTGGACAGTCCAAGAGACCCAGTACTTC
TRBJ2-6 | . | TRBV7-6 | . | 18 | CASSPGPPTAAGANVLTF | TGTGCCAGCAGCCCAGGCCCACCCACCGCTGCAGGGGCCAACGTCCTGACTTTC
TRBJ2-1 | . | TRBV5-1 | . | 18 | CASSIADLAVGSYNEQFF | TGCGCCAGCAGCATCGCAGACTTAGCGGTCGGCTCCTACAATGAGCAGTTCTTC
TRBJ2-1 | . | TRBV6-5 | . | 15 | CASNTDRNTYNEQFF | TGTGCCAGCAATACCGACAGGAACACCTACAATGAGCAGTTCTTC
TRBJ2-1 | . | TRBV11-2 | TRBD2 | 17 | CASSLPRGSGSIGKQFF | TGTGCCAGCAGCTTACCCCGAGGTAGCGGGAGTATCGGTAAGCAGTTCTTC
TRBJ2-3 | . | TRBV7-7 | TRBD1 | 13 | CASSLDRGDTQYF | TGTGCTAGCAGCTTAGACAGGGGGGATACGCAGTATTTT
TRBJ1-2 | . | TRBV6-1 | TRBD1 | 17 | CASSDRTGTGRGHGYTF | TGTGCCAGCAGTGACCGTACCGGGACAGGGCGGGGGCATGGCTACACCTTC
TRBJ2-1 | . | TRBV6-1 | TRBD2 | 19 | CASSGHLGTSGYSYNEQFF | TGTGCCAGCAGTGGCCACCTCGGGACTAGCGGGTACTCCTACAATGAGCAGTTCTTC
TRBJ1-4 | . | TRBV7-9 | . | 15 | CASSLYGGFGEKLFF | TGTGCCAGCAGCTTATATGGAGGGTTTGGGGAAAAACTGTTTTTT
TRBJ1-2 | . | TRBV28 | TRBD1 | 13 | CASTLTGHYGYTF | TGTGCCAGCACCTTGACAGGGCACTATGGCTACACCTTC
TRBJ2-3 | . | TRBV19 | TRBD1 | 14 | CASSPGQVTDTQYF | TGTGCCAGTAGTCCGGGACAGGTCACAGATACGCAGTATTTT
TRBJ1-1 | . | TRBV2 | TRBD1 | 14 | CASMRDRGNTEAFF | TGTGCCAGCATGAGGGACAGGGGCAACACTGAAGCTTTCTTT
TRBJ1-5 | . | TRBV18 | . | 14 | CASSSRDLNQPQHF | TGTGCCAGCTCAAGTCGGGATCTCAATCAGCCCCAGCATTTT
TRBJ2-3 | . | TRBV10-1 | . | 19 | CASSDRRPSRPGGTDTQYF | TGCGCCAGCAGTGACCGACGCCCTTCCCGTCCCGGGGGCACAGATACGCAGTATTTT
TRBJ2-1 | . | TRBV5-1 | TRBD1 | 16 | CASSDPFGTGRNEQFF | TGCGCCAGCAGCGACCCCTTCGGGACAGGGAGAAATGAGCAGTTCTTC
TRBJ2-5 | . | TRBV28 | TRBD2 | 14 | CASYPSGGEETQYF | TGTGCCAGCTATCCCAGCGGGGGGGAAGAGACCCAGTACTTC
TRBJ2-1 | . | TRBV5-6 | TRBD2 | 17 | CASILVGRREAYNEQFF | TGTGCCAGCATCCTCGTGGGTAGGCGGGAGGCCTACAATGAGCAGTTCTTC
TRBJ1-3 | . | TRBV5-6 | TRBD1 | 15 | CASSSQGAYGNTIYF | TGTGCCAGCAGCTCTCAGGGGGCTTATGGAAACACCATATATTTT
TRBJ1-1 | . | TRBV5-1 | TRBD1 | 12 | CASSQDRTEAFF | TGCGCCAGCAGCCAGGACAGGACTGAAGCTTTCTTT
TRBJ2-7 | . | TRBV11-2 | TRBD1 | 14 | CASSLRTGGYEQYF | TGTGCCAGCAGCTTAAGGACAGGGGGGTACGAGCAGTACTTC
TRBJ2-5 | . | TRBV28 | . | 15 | CASSLYAAGKETQYF | TGTGCCAGCAGTTTATATGCGGCGGGGAAAGAGACCCAGTACTTC
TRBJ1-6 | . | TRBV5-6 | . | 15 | CASSLPGSEDSPLHF | TGTGCCAGCAGCCTGCCGGGGAGCGAGGATTCACCCCTCCACTTT
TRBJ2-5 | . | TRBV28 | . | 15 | CASSLGSHTGETQYF | TGTGCCAGCAGTTTGGGTAGCCACACCGGGGAGACCCAGTACTTC
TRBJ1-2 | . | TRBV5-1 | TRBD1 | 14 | CASSSQTGGHGYTF | TGCGCCAGCAGCTCCCAGACAGGGGGCCATGGCTACACCTTC
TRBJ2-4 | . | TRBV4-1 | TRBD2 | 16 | CASSQVTSGAKNIQYF | TGCGCCAGCAGCCAAGTAACTAGCGGGGCCAAAAACATTCAGTACTTC
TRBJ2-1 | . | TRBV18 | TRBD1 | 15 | CASTRGRQGDDEQFF | TGTGCCAGCACTCGCGGTCGACAGGGAGATGATGAGCAGTTCTTC
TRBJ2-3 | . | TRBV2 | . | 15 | CASRNWGTSTDTQYF | TGTGCCAGCCGAAACTGGGGGACTAGCACAGATACGCAGTATTTT
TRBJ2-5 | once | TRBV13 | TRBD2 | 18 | CASSPRRLPSGNQETQYF | TGTGCCAGCAGCCCCCGTCGGCTGCCGAGCGGGAACCAAGAGACCCAGTACTTC
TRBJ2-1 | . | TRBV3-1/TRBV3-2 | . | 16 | CASSLGGAIRYNEQFF | TGTGCCAGCAGCCTGGGGGGGGCGATAAGATACAATGAGCAGTTCTTC
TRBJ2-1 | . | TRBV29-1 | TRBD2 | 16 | CSVGPTSGGTYNEQFF | TGCAGCGTGGGCCCGACTAGCGGGGGGACTTACAATGAGCAGTTCTTC
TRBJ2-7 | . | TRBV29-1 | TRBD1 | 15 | CSVEGTGGDFYEQYF | TGCAGCGTTGAGGGGACAGGGGGCGATTTTTACGAGCAGTACTTC
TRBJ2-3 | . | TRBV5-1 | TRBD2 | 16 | CASSLAGTSGEGTQYF | TGCGCCAGCAGCTTGGCCGGGACTAGCGGGGAAGGGACGCAGTATTTT
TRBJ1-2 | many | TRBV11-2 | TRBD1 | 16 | CASSSLQGAGLRSYTF | TGTGCCAGCAGCTCCCTCCAGGGGGCGGGTCTTAGGAGCTACACCTTC
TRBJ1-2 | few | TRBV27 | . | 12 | CASSSQGYGYTF | TGTGCCAGCAGTTCACAGGGCTATGGCTACACCTTC
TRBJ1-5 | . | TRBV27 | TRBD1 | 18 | CASPPGQGAWFRNQPQHF | TGTGCCAGCCCCCCGGGACAGGGGGCTTGGTTTAGAAATCAGCCCCAGCATTTT
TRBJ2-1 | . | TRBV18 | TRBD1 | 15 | CASSPTGTGPREQFF | TGTGCCAGCTCCCCAACCGGGACAGGCCCCAGGGAGCAGTTCTTC
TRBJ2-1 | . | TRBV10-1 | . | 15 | CASSELQGARNEQFF | TGCGCCAGCAGTGAGCTGCAGGGTGCCCGGAATGAGCAGTTCTTC
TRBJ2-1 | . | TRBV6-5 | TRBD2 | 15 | CASSRPGLADNEQFF | TGTGCCAGCAGTAGACCGGGACTAGCGGACAATGAGCAGTTCTTC